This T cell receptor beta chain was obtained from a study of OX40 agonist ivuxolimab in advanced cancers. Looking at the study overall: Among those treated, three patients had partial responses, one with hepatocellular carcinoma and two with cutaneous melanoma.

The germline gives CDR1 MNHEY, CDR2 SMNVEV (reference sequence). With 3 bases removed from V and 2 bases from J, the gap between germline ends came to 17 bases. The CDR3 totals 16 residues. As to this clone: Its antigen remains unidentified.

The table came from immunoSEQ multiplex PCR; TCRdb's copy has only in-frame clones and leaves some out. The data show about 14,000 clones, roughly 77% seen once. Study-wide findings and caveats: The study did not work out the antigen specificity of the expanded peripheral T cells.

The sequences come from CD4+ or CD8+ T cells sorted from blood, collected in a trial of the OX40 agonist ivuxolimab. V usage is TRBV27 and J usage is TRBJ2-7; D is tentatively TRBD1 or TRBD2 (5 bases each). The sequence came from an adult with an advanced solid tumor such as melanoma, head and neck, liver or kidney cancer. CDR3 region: CASSFSAGTQTYEQYF. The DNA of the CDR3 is TGTGCCAGCAGTTTTTCCGCCGGGACCCAGACCTACGAGCAGTACTTC.